This TCR beta chain was observed in a study of blood T cell repertoires in COVID-19. Study-wide background: Sources were T cells, B-cell-depleted T cells, or PBMCs; the material itself was cDNA or gDNA.

In the original processing: How many nucleated cells were present was estimated from reference gene primer amplification. Sequencing was performed with immunoSEQ multiplex PCR; in TCRdb, only in-frame clones are kept and a portion is missing. The V and J calls and clone size were taken over from that table, and D and trimming were inferred from the DNA. The sample carries 90,000 to 110,000 clones, roughly 76% recorded once. The material sequenced was peripheral blood. The receptor's source is a woman in her 70s with acute or convalescent COVID-19.

CDR3 sequence: CASRYGTAGGYTF. CDR3 in DNA: TGTGCCAGCAGATACGGGACAGCGGGTGGCTACACCTTC. The chain recombines TRBV3-1 (or the pseudogene TRBV3-2) with TRBJ1-2; TRBD1 matches 7 bases. The CDR3 totals 13 residues. J lost 7 bases, V lost 6 bases, and 8 bases had no gene match. CDR1 and CDR2 from the germline V gene are LGHDT and YNNKEL (reference sequence).